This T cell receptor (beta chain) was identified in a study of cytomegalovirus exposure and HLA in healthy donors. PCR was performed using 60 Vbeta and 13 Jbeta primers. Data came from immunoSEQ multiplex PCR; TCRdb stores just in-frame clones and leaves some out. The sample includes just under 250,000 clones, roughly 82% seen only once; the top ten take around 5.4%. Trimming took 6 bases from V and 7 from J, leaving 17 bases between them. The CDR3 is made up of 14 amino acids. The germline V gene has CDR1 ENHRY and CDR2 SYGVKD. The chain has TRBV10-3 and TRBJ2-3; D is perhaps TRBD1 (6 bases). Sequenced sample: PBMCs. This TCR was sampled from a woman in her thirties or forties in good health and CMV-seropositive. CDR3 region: CAISPTGAANTQYF. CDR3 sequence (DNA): TGTGCCATCAGCCCGACAGGAGCGGCAAATACGCAGTATTTT.